The 20 T cell receptor beta chains below come from one sample, sequenced in a study of beta chain features in type 1 diabetes (dated by TCRdb to about 2018). The library was produced with the immunoSEQ multiplex PCR assay. The High Capacity cDNA Reverse Transcription Kit was used to reverse transcribe all of the isolated RNA, meaning that expressed TCRB transcripts were what got sequenced. TCRdb stores this immuneACCESS table with in-frame sequences only. Part of the clones is absent; in the studies checked, under half of the shortfall reflects unresolved V genes, and no reason is known for the rest. Recorded for this sample are some 150,000 clones; 8.5% to 12% of them occurred a single time. Roughly 1.4% of the sample goes to the ten largest clones. The sequenced sample was naive CD4+ T cells from blood. This specimen's cell subset or site label, per the study, means: true naive CD4+ T cells. These receptors all come from a man aged 18 to 30 in good health.

The CDR3 nucleotides read TGCGCCAGCAGCTTGGGACTAGCGGGGGGAACGAACACCGGGGAGCTGTTTTTT. It is translated as CASSLGLAGGTNTGELFF. The chain is built from TRBV5-1 and TRBJ2-2, with 13 bases aligning to TRBD2. Germline loops: CDR1 SGHRS, CDR2 YFSETQ. Trimming took 0 bases from V and 0 from J; bases not matched to a gene: 2. CDR3 length equals 18 residues.

This clone was seen a few times. The J gene is TRBJ1-6, the V gene TRBV5-4, with unresolved D. The CDR3 contains 13 residues. The germline gives CDR1 SGHNT, CDR2 YYREEE (reference sequence). V lost 5 bases to trimming and J lost 7 bases, with 10 bases between them. The CDR3 protein is CASRPQSNSPLHF. The DNA of the CDR3 is TGTGCCAGCAGACCACAGAGCAATTCACCCCTCCACTTT. Combining the CDR3 with reference TRBV5-4 and TRBJ1-6 gives the whole variable domain ETGVTQSPTHLIKTRGQQVTLRCSSQSGHNTVSWYQQALGQGPQFIFQYYREEENGRGNFPPRFSGLQFPNYSSELNVNALELDDSALYLCASRPQSNSPLHFGNGTRLTVT.

This clone was seen a handful of times. CDR3 region: CASSLARTGASQPQHF. In nucleotides, the CDR3 is TGTGCCAGCAGCTTAGCGCGAACAGGGGCCAGTCAGCCCCAGCATTTT. J is TRBJ1-5 and V is TRBV7-2; 7 bases are a match to TRBD1. This CDR3 has 16 amino acids. The V gene end was trimmed by 0 bases and the J gene end by 6 bases; junction bases not matched to a gene: 8. Germline V gives CDR1 SGHTA, CDR2 FQGNSA.

The genes are TRBV7-2 and TRBJ1-2; 8 bases map to TRBD1. The CDR3 is 15 residues long. Germline CDR1 is SGHTA and CDR2 is FQGNSA. V lost 6 bases, J lost 7 bases, and 13 bases stayed unmatched. CDR3 bases: TGTGCCAGCAGTAGCGACAGGGGCCGCACTTCTGGCTACACCTTC. Translation gives CASSSDRGRTSGYTF.

The CDR3 nucleotides read TGTGCCAGCAGCTTGGCACAGGGGGCCACCGGGGAGCTGTTTTTT. As protein: CASSLAQGATGELFF. This chain uses TRBV5-4 with TRBJ2-2; 9 bases agree with TRBD1. CDR1 and CDR2 from the germline V gene are SGHNT and YYREEE (reference sequence). This CDR3 has 15 amino acids. The V gene end was trimmed by 0 bases and the J gene end by 4 bases; junction bases not matched to a gene: 1. Full variable domain (outside the CDR3, taken from reference TRBV5-4 and TRBJ2-2): ETGVTQSPTHLIKTRGQQVTLRCSSQSGHNTVSWYQQALGQGPQFIFQYYREEENGRGNFPPRFSGLQFPNYSSELNVNALELDDSALYLCASSLAQGATGELFFGEGSRLTVL.

This clone occurred a few times. Germline and junction disagree at one end, which may indicate a read error. V and J are TRBV20-1 and TRBJ2-7; D perhaps matches TRBD1 (6 bases). CDR3 length: 11 residues. Germline V gene data show CDR1 as DFQATT and CDR2 as SNEGSKA (reference sequence). CDR3 DNA: TGCAGTCCCGGGACACCGTACGCGCAGTACTTC. This translates into CSPGTPYAQYF.

CDR3 sequence reads: CASSPDSDEQYF. The CDR3, as DNA: TGTGCCAGCTCCCCGGACAGTGACGAGCAGTACTTC. The V gene is TRBV9, the J gene TRBJ2-7; D is perhaps TRBD1 (6 bases). V shed 7 bases and J shed 5 bases, with 13 bases lying between them. Germline V CDR1 and CDR2: SGDLS, YYNGEE. The CDR3 runs 12 residues.

The chain employs TRBV14 and TRBJ2-5; D remains unclear. V was shortened by 4 bases and J by 5 bases, with 14 bases between the two germline ends. Germline CDR1 and CDR2: SGHDN and FVKESK. This CDR3 contains 14 residues. CDR3 in DNA: TGTGCCAGCAGCCCCATCCTAGTCCGGGAGACCCAGTACTTC. This codes for CASSPILVRETQYF.

This clone occurred a few times. V gene TRBV27 combines with J gene TRBJ2-3, with TRBD1 matching over 7 bases. The J segment lost 0 bases and the V segment lost 6 bases, leaving 3 bases of the junction unmatched. The CDR3 has 14 residues. Germline values: CDR1 MNHEY, CDR2 SMNVEV (reference sequence). The CDR3 loop is CASRQGVSTDTQYF. The DNA of the CDR3 is TGTGCCAGCAGGCAGGGGGTTAGCACAGATACGCAGTATTTT.

This chain uses TRBV4-3 with TRBJ1-1; D remains ambiguous. The V gene's germline CDR1 is LGHNA and CDR2 YSLEER. The V and J ends lost 3 bases and 1 base respectively, with 12 bases between them. The CDR3 covers 15 residues. Here the CDR3 reads CASSQNSRTNTEAFF. In nucleotides, the CDR3 is TGCGCCAGCAGCCAGAACTCTAGAACGAACACTGAAGCTTTCTTT.

This clone showed up just a few times. The chain has TRBV7-9 and TRBJ2-1, with 8 bases that match TRBD1. CDR3 size: 19 residues. V was clipped by 4 bases and J by 2 bases; unmatched bases: 16. Germline-derived CDR1 and CDR2 are SEHNR and FQNEAQ (reference sequence). CDR3 loop: CASSSQGGGSGRAYNEQFF. CDR3 bases: TGTGCCAGCAGCTCACAGGGGGGTGGAAGCGGGCGAGCCTACAATGAGCAGTTCTTC. Variable domain in full (rest from reference TRBV7-9 and TRBJ2-1): DTGVSQNPRHKITKRGQNVTFRCDPISEHNRLYWYRQTLGQGPEFLTYFQNEAQLEKSRLLSDRFSAERPKGSFSTLEIQRTEQGDSAMYLCASSSQGGGSGRAYNEQFFGPGTRLTVL.

This chain joins TRBV28 and TRBJ1-2, with 9 bases that match TRBD1. J lost 1 base, V lost 7 bases, and 4 bases had no gene match. Germline V CDR1 and CDR2: MDHEN, SYDVKM. The CDR3 contains 14 residues. The CDR3: CASNTGGLNYGYTF. The CDR3 region has the DNA TGTGCCAGCAATACAGGGGGCCTTAACTATGGCTACACCTTC.

The rearrangement uses TRBV18 and TRBJ2-3; 9 positions match TRBD2. CDR1 is KGHSH and CDR2 is LQKENI in the germline V gene. This CDR3 has 18 amino acids. V lost 3 bases to trimming and J lost 3 bases; unmatched junction nucleotides: 13. The CDR3 bases are TGTGCCAGCTCACCCGATGCAAAGCGGGGGGCCGGGACAGATACGCAGTATTTT. This gives the protein CASSPDAKRGAGTDTQYF.

The sample holds many counts of this clone. The chain employs TRBV29-1 and TRBJ2-7; 9 bases align to TRBD2. Germline trimming cut 7 bases from V and 6 bases from J; bases unmatched to any gene: 10. The CDR3 has 13 amino acids. CDR1 SQVTM and CDR2 ANQGSEA come from the germline V gene. The CDR3 spells CSAEALAGREQYF. CDR3 sequence (DNA): TGCAGCGCCGAGGCGCTAGCGGGGCGCGAGCAGTACTTC.

The V call is TRBV28, the J call TRBJ1-2; D may be TRBD1 (5 bases). The CDR3 has 13 amino acids. From germline, CDR1 is MDHEN and CDR2 SYDVKM. V lost 7 bases, J lost 2 bases, and 11 bases lay in between. This CDR3 reads CASTLQGNYGYTF. The DNA for the CDR3 is TGTGCCAGCACCCTTCAGGGAAACTATGGCTACACCTTC.

This clone was recorded at least ten times. The V gene is TRBV7-9, the J gene TRBJ2-1; no definite D call. Germline V CDR1 and CDR2: SEHNR, FQNEAQ (reference sequence). Trimming took 5 bases from V and 10 from J, leaving 6 bases between them. The CDR3 length is 10 residues. For the CDR3, the DNA is TGTGCCAGCAGCATCAAAGAGCAGTTCTTC. Amino acids: CASSIKEQFF.

V usage is TRBV18 and J usage is TRBJ2-1, with D possibly matching TRBD1 (5 bases). Germline V lookup: CDR1 KGHSH, CDR2 LQKENI. V was clipped by 1 base and J by 3 bases, with 16 bases between them. The length of the CDR3 is 17 residues. CDR3 nucleotides: TGTGCCAGCTCACCACAGGTCAGGGCTTTCATCTACAATGAGCAGTTCTTC. It specifies CASSPQVRAFIYNEQFF.

The V and J genes are TRBV5-1 and TRBJ1-5; TRBD1 matches at 12 bases. This CDR3 comprises 16 residues. The V gene's germline CDR1 is SGHRS and CDR2 YFSETQ. Unmatched junction bases numbered 7, after V lost 4 bases and J lost 5 bases. CDR3 region: CASSPGTGGADQPQHF. CDR3 DNA: TGCGCCAGCAGCCCGGGGACAGGGGGCGCGGATCAGCCCCAGCATTTT.

This clone came up a few times. V is TRBV7-2 and J is TRBJ1-1, with 7 bases identical to TRBD1. This CDR3 is built from 14 residues. V lost 5 bases and J lost 0; bases outside the gene matches: 3. The germline V gene encodes CDR1 SGHTA and CDR2 FQGNSA. CDR3 sequence (DNA): TGTGCCAGCAGCCGGGACAGCGTGAACACTGAAGCTTTCTTT. It translates to CASSRDSVNTEAFF.

The gene calls are TRBV9 and TRBJ2-2; possibly TRBD1 for D (5 bases). The CDR3 totals 16 residues. Germline V CDR1 and CDR2: SGDLS, YYNGEE. V was clipped by 3 bases and J by 0 bases, with 12 bases between them. CDR3 sequence reads: CASSEIGAANTGELFF. CDR3 DNA sequence: TGTGCCAGCAGCGAAATTGGGGCAGCGAACACCGGGGAGCTGTTTTTT.